The rows below give T cell receptor beta chains drawn from one sample of a study of tissue T cells after allogeneic stem cell transplantation. Assay used: immunoSEQ multiplex PCR; TCRdb lists only in-frame clones, some missing. The sample has about 26,000 clones, about 89% seen once. The sample here was blood, taken before transplantation. The receptors shown here come from a male donor older than 55 who later had graft-versus-host disease after an allogeneic stem cell transplant. Both conserved end residues are part of each CDR3. Fields, in order: J gene, clone size, D gene, V gene, CDR3 protein, CDR3 DNA. A D gene is named only where the DNA matches it firmly. The size entry is marked missing in some rows and otherwise reads once, few, many or a size class.

>TRBJ1-2|.|TRBD1|TRBV11-2
CASSPDRGYGYTF
TGTGCCAGCAGTCCGGACAGGGGGTATGGCTACACCTTC
>TRBJ2-1|.|.|TRBV5-1
CASSFSGTSLAFDEQFF
TGCGCCAGCAGCTTCTCCGGGACTTCTTTAGCGTTCGATGAGCAGTTCTTC
>TRBJ2-3|.|.|TRBV9
CASSVNLGPDTQYF
TGTGCCAGCAGCGTAAACCTCGGACCAGATACGCAGTATTTT
>TRBJ1-1|.|.|TRBV12-3/TRBV12-4
CASSLGGTGEAFF
TGTGCCAGCAGTTTGGGGGGGACGGGCGAAGCTTTCTTT
>TRBJ1-1|.|.|TRBV30
CAWSSGTPNTEAFF
TGTGCCTGGAGTAGTGGGACACCTAACACTGAAGCTTTCTTT
>TRBJ1-1|few|.|TRBV18
CASSPRGGTMSTEAFF
TGTGCCAGCTCACCACGAGGGGGGACAATGAGCACTGAAGCTTTCTTT
>TRBJ2-7|.|TRBD1|TRBV14
CASSFSTGAYEQYF
TGTGCCAGCAGCTTTTCGACAGGGGCGTACGAGCAGTACTTC
>TRBJ2-5|.|.|TRBV6-5
CASSYSGARVETQYF
TGTGCCAGCAGTTACTCCGGGGCCAGGGTAGAGACCCAGTACTTC
>TRBJ2-1|.|TRBD2|TRBV28
CASSSAGGAQFF
TGTGCCAGCAGCTCCGCGGGAGGCGCCCAGTTCTTC
>TRBJ1-2|.|.|TRBV5-4
CASSWGGRLADNYGYTF
TGTGCCAGCAGCTGGGGGGGGCGGCTGGCCGATAACTATGGCTACACCTTC
>TRBJ2-3|.|.|TRBV19
CASSIDQGSTDTQYF
TGTGCCAGTAGTATAGATCAAGGGAGCACAGATACGCAGTATTTT
>TRBJ1-2|.|.|TRBV12-3/TRBV12-4
CASKPDKHYGYTF
TGTGCCAGCAAACCGGACAAGCACTATGGCTACACCTTC
>TRBJ1-1|.|TRBD1|TRBV5-1
CASSLQTGTTEAFF
TGCGCCAGCAGCCTACAGACAGGGACCACTGAAGCTTTCTTT